The clone carrying this TCR beta chain has a count of ten or more. Its target is not known. TCRdb re-analysed the reads in MiXCR, keeping a single row per CDR3 protein. The sample includes around 750,000 distinct CDR3 sequences, around a third of them seen just once. These data belong to a study of T cell repertoires in cytomegalovirus infection. Turning to the study itself: HLA-B-restricted CMV epitopes that are well studied, plus recently identified HLA-C-restricted ones, were used by the study.

CDR1 is SGHVS and CDR2 is FNYEAQ in the germline V gene. This CDR3 has 16 residues. The V and J ends lost 5 bases and 3 bases, in that order; junction bases with no gene match: 9. The rearrangement links TRBV7-6 to TRBJ1-3; 8 bases agree with TRBD1. The clonotype was recovered from a human donor in good health (CMV status not recorded). Some clones in this sample may be carry-over from other donors' samples. Sequencing was performed on cultured CD8+ T cells from PBMCs, taken from culture after CMV antigen stimulation. The CDR3 region is CASSARQGRLGNTIYF. In nucleotides, the CDR3 is TGTGCCAGCAGCGCTAGACAGGGGAGACTTGGAAACACCATATATTTT.